The next 15 T cell receptor beta chains were all read from a single sample in a study of Ad26.COV2.S vaccination and SARS-CoV-2 variants. Treatment here: about 20 received Ad26.COV2.S at low or high dose, single or two shots; several received placebo; per-sample allocation not given. Material that was analyzed had been drawn on day 63 after the first vaccine or placebo injection. The repertoire was sequenced with immunoSEQ multiplex PCR; TCRdb's copy has only in-frame clones and lacks some. The sample lists around 380,000 clones; more than 85% were seen once. The source material was peripheral blood, sampled in a trial of Ad26.COV2.S vaccine versus placebo. All receptors come from a person between 18 and 59 years old who received the Ad26.COV2.S COVID-19 vaccine or a placebo.

The rearrangement uses TRBV3-1 (or the pseudogene TRBV3-2) and TRBJ2-2; D gene unclear. V was pared by 1 base and J by 1 base, with 10 bases between. Germline lookup yields CDR1 LGHDT and CDR2 YNNKEL (reference sequence). This CDR3 comprises 16 residues. The DNA for the CDR3 is TGTGCCAGCAGCCAAGCCCAATTAGGGAACACCGGGGAGCTGTTTTTT. Translated: CASSQAQLGNTGELFF.

The V gene is TRBV7-9, the J gene TRBJ1-2, with D possibly TRBD1 on 6 matching bases. V was cut by 5 bases and J by 9 bases, with 19 bases left in between. The germline V gene encodes CDR1 SEHNR and CDR2 FQNEAQ (reference sequence). CDR3 size: 14 residues. The CDR3 DNA sequence: TGTGCCAGCAGCCCTCCGTCAGCGGGACACAGCTACACCTTC. This gives the protein CASSPPSAGHSYTF.

This clone was counted a single time. The chain employs TRBV6-5 and TRBJ2-5, with D maybe TRBD1 (5 bases). Germline V gene lookup returns CDR1 MNHEY and CDR2 SVGAGI. The CDR3 contains 13 residues. The V end was cut by 7 bases, the J end by 1 base, with 10 bases between. CDR3 loop: CASKDNFQETQYF. In nucleotides, the CDR3 is TGTGCCAGCAAGGACAACTTCCAAGAGACCCAGTACTTC.

V usage is TRBV5-1 and J usage is TRBJ1-4, with a possible D match to TRBD1 (5 bases). The CDR3 loop spans 15 amino acids. V was pared by 4 bases and J by 2 bases, with 12 bases between. The V gene's germline CDR1 is SGHRS and CDR2 YFSETQ. This CDR3 is CASSRGERTNEKLFF. CDR3 coding DNA: TGCGCCAGCAGCCGAGGGGAAAGGACTAATGAAAAACTGTTTTTT.

V is TRBV27 and J is TRBJ2-1; D gene uncertain. This CDR3 region has 16 residues. CDR1 is MNHEY, CDR2 SMNVEV, per germline (reference sequence). Trimming took off 4 bases at V and 0 bases at J, with 13 bases between the two ends. This CDR3 reads CASSSYEVHSYNEQFF. DNA for the CDR3: TGTGCCAGCAGTTCATATGAAGTACACTCCTACAATGAGCAGTTCTTC.

This clone appeared once. This chain uses TRBV5-4 with TRBJ2-1; D possibly matches TRBD1 or TRBD2 (9 bases each). The CDR3 loop spans 16 amino acids. Germline CDR1 and CDR2: SGHNT and YYREEE (reference sequence). The V gene lost 4 bases and the J gene lost 2 bases, with 16 bases spanning the gap. The CDR3 region has the DNA TGTGCCAGCAGCGCGGGGGGGACAGGGACCTACAATGAGCAGTTCTTC. It yields the protein CASSAGGTGTYNEQFF.

The rearrangement links TRBV4-3 to TRBJ2-1, with TRBD2 matching over 10 bases. Germline V gene data show CDR1 as LGHNA and CDR2 as YSLEER. V lost 0 bases and J lost 7; bases outside the gene matches: 3. This CDR3 spans 15 amino acids. DNA of the CDR3: TGCGCCAGCAGCCAAGAGAGCGGGGGGGCTAATGAGCAGTTCTTC. This gives the protein CASSQESGGANEQFF.

The rearrangement uses TRBV10-3 and TRBJ2-5; a possible D gene is TRBD1 (5 bases). The CDR3 length is 13 residues. Between the trimmed V and J ends, which lost 4 bases and 3 bases, there was a span of 9 bases. Germline V gives CDR1 ENHRY, CDR2 SYGVKD. This chain's CDR3 is CAISGGSEETQYF. The CDR3 nucleotides are TGTGCCATCAGTGGGGGCAGTGAAGAGACCCAGTACTTC.

This clone was picked up one time. The chain links TRBV24-1 to TRBJ2-4; D not certain. This CDR3 comprises 14 residues. Trimming shortened V by 2 bases and J by 3 bases, and 7 bases separated the two germline ends. The V gene's germline CDR1 is KGHDR and CDR2 SFDVKD. CDR3 in DNA: TGTGCCACCAGTGATTCATCTAGCAAAAACATTCAGTACTTC. Translation gives CATSDSSSKNIQYF.

This chain joins TRBV5-1 and TRBJ2-1, with TRBD1 matching 7 bases. CDR1 and CDR2 (germline): SGHRS, YFSETQ. The CDR3 covers 16 residues. V shed 0 bases and J 6 bases; nucleotides not matched to a gene: 9. The CDR3 region has the DNA TGCGCCAGCAGCTTGGCCAGCGACAGGGCTCCCAATGAGCAGTTCTTC. This translates into CASSLASDRAPNEQFF.

This sequence joins TRBV10-3 and TRBJ2-3, with D possibly matching TRBD1 (6 bases). The CDR3 extends over 13 amino acids. V was pared by 8 bases and J by 3 bases, with 12 bases between. Germline V gives CDR1 ENHRY, CDR2 SYGVKD. The CDR3: CAIAGVVTDTQYF. In nucleotides, the CDR3 is TGTGCCATCGCAGGGGTTGTGACAGATACGCAGTATTTT.

This clone was counted a few times. This chain connects TRBV2 to TRBJ1-2; the match to TRBD1 covers 10 bases. The length of the CDR3 is 14 residues. Trimming took 8 bases from V and 2 from J; bases not matched to a gene: 5. CDR1 and CDR2 from the germline V gene are SNHLY and FYNNEI. The chain's CDR3 is CASGTGAQNYGYTF. CDR3 nucleotides: TGTGCCAGCGGGACAGGGGCCCAAAACTATGGCTACACCTTC.

This chain connects TRBV6-5 to TRBJ1-2, with no clear D. The germline V gene encodes CDR1 MNHEY and CDR2 SVGAGI. V was clipped by 6 bases and J by 0 bases, with 11 bases between them. The CDR3 covers 14 residues. CDR3 DNA sequence: TGTGCCAGCAGGGGCCTAAGCGCTAACTATGGCTACACCTTC. This translates into CASRGLSANYGYTF.

The chain has TRBV19 and TRBJ2-5; D remains ambiguous. Germline CDR1 is LNHDA and CDR2 is SQIVND (reference sequence). CDR3 length: 13 amino acids. Trimming left V 3 bases short and J 1 base short, with 6 bases between. DNA for the CDR3: TGTGCCAGTAGTATGCGGCTCCAAGAGACCCAGTACTTC. Its protein product is CASSMRLQETQYF. Using reference TRBV19 and TRBJ2-5 for the parts outside the CDR3, the full variable domain is DGGITQSPKYLFRKEGQNVTLSCEQNLNHDAMYWYRQDPGQGLRLIYYSQIVNDFQKGDIAEGYSVSREKKESFPLTVTSAQKNPTAFYLCASSMRLQETQYFGPGTRLLVL.

This chain joins TRBV11-2 and TRBJ2-3; D may match TRBD1 or TRBD2 (5 bases each). The V end was cut by 5 bases, the J end by 0 bases, with 12 bases between. Looked up from germline, CDR1 is SGHAT and CDR2 is FQNNGV. This CDR3 comprises 15 residues. CDR3 DNA sequence: TGTGCCAGCAGCCTGAACCGGGGCAGCACAGATACGCAGTATTTT. Translation gives CASSLNRGSTDTQYF.